This TCR beta chain was sequenced for a study of Ad26.COV2.S vaccination and SARS-CoV-2 variants. Turning to the study itself: A COV1001 Ad26.COV2.S trial-arm participant provided the sample.

From germline, CDR1 is LGHNA and CDR2 YSLEER. The trim removed 3 bases at V and 4 bases at J, leaving 5 bases unmatched. The CDR3 runs 16 residues. Study-wide results and limits: Substantial breadth was reportedly displayed by spike-specific CD8+ and CD4+ T cell responses after vaccination. In TCR breadth and depth analyses, total T cell responses may have been underestimated. It was found that vaccine and placebo recipients had similar non-spike TCR breadth.

With regard to this clone: As yet, its antigen is unknown.

TCRdb's copy holds only in-frame clones and misses some; the assay was immunoSEQ multiplex PCR. The sample carries about 430,000 clones, 75% to 95% recorded once. Treatment denoted: some 20 received Ad26.COV2.S at low or high dose, single or two shots; 5 received placebo; per-sample allocation not given. Day 63 after the first vaccine or placebo injection was the time point for sampling. This TCR derives from a person between 18 and 65 years old who received the Ad26.COV2.S COVID-19 vaccine or a placebo. Sequences were derived from peripheral blood, sampled in a trial of Ad26.COV2.S vaccine versus placebo. The chain links TRBV4-3 to TRBJ2-7; 14 nucleotides line up with TRBD2. The CDR3 protein is CASSHTGTSGSYEQYF. As DNA, the CDR3 is TGCGCCAGCAGCCACACCGGGACTAGCGGGAGTTACGAGCAGTACTTC.